These T cell receptor beta chains were read from a single sample in a study of blood T cell repertoires in COVID-19. TCRdb's copy holds only in-frame clones and misses some; the assay was immunoSEQ multiplex PCR. The sample has 300,000 to 350,000 clones; approximately 91% are singletons. Material: PBMCs or T cells enriched from blood (not recorded which). These receptors all stem from a young woman who had been exposed to COVID-19. Both conserved end residues are trimmed from each CDR3. The order of the fields is J gene, V gene, CDR3 protein.

j_call: TRBJ1-1
v_call: TRBV11-2
cdr3_aa: ASSLGQGGWTEAF

j_call: TRBJ1-5
v_call: TRBV7-9
cdr3_aa: ASSLAAEGGQPQH

j_call: TRBJ1-6
v_call: TRBV3-1/TRBV3-2
cdr3_aa: ASSRTGGNSPLH

j_call: TRBJ2-7
v_call: TRBV6-5
cdr3_aa: ASSYGTGEQY

j_call: TRBJ1-5
v_call: TRBV2
cdr3_aa: ASSEWTGEDQPQH

j_call: TRBJ1-5
v_call: TRBV6-2/TRBV6-3
cdr3_aa: ASSYRQGTQPQH

j_call: TRBJ2-2
v_call: TRBV5-5
cdr3_aa: ASSLEGGLNTGELF

j_call: TRBJ2-2
v_call: TRBV14
cdr3_aa: ASSRLRDYAGGGELF

j_call: TRBJ1-5
v_call: TRBV12-3/TRBV12-4
cdr3_aa: ASSSEGPQH

j_call: TRBJ2-5
v_call: TRBV7-9
cdr3_aa: ASSLARGGSPQETQY

j_call: TRBJ2-5
v_call: TRBV7-9
cdr3_aa: ASSLADPPGETQY

j_call: TRBJ2-5
v_call: TRBV2
cdr3_aa: ASSEVKASGSPTQETQY

j_call: TRBJ2-5
v_call: TRBV27
cdr3_aa: ASSRQGEETQY

j_call: TRBJ2-1
v_call: TRBV7-3
cdr3_aa: ASSLTPSSYNEQF

j_call: TRBJ1-2
v_call: TRBV10-2
cdr3_aa: ASNDPLIPGQEGYT

j_call: TRBJ2-2
v_call: TRBV12-3/TRBV12-4
cdr3_aa: ASRQGNTGELF